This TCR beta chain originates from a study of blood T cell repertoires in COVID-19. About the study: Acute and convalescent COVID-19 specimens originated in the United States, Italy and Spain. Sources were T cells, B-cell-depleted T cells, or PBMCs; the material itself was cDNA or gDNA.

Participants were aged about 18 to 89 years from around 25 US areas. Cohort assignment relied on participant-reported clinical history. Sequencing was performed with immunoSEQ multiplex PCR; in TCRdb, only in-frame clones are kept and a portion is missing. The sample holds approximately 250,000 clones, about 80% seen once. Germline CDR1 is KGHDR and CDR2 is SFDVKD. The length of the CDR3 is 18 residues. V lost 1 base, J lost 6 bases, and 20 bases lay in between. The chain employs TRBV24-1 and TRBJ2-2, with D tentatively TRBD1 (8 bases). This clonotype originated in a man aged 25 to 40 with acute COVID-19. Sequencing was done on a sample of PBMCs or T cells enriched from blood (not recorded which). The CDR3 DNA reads TGTGCCACCAGTGATTTCGCCGCGCGGACAGGGAGGGCCGGGGAGCTGTTTTTT. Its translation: CATSDFAARTGRAGELFF.